These T cell receptor beta chains were read from a single sample in a study of T cell responses to AZD1222 COVID-19 vaccine. TCRdb's copy holds only in-frame clones and misses some; the assay was immunoSEQ multiplex PCR. The sample carries about 110,000 clones, 80% to 95% recorded once. The starting material was peripheral blood, obtained 28 days after the second AZD1222 dose. All receptors derive from an adult who received the AZD1222 COVID-19 vaccine. The CDR3 runs from the conserved cysteine through the conserved F or W. The D gene is left open where the match is weak. Expanded clones are given a class, and other clones once, few, many or no size at all.

>TRBV18|NA|TRBD1|TRBJ1-2
TGTGCCAGCTCACCAAACGGACAGGGGGTTGGCTATGGCTACACCTTC
CASSPNGQGVGYGYTF
>TRBV18|NA|TRBD2|TRBJ2-3
TGTGCCAGCTCACCCTCAGCGGGGGGGCCCACAGATACGCAGTATTTT
CASSPSAGGPTDTQYF
>TRBV28|NA|TRBD1|TRBJ1-3
TGTGCCAGCAGTTTAACAGGGACAGGGGGTATATTTGGAAACACCATATATTTT
CASSLTGTGGIFGNTIYF
>TRBV28|once|NA|TRBJ2-3
TGTGCCAGCAGTATAATCGACAACACAGATACGCAGTATTTT
CASSIIDNTDTQYF
>TRBV6-5|NA|TRBD1|TRBJ2-5
TGTGCCAGCAGTAGGAACAGGGGGCTCCAAGAGACCCAGTACTTC
CASSRNRGLQETQYF
>TRBV3-1/TRBV3-2|NA|TRBD1|TRBJ2-7
TGTGCCACAGAAACCGGGACAGGTGCCTACGAGCAGTACTTC
CATETGTGAYEQYF
>TRBV6-2/TRBV6-3|NA|TRBD1|TRBJ2-1
TGTGCCAGCAGTGCCCGGACAGGGGGAGAGCAGTTCTTC
CASSARTGGEQFF
>TRBV11-2|large|TRBD2|TRBJ2-5
TGTGCCAGCAGCCAGGTTAGCGGGGGAGACCAAGAGACCCAGTACTTC
CASSQVSGGDQETQYF
>TRBV18|NA|NA|TRBJ1-1
TGTGCCAGCTCACCATCGACAGGGAACACTGAAGCTTTCTTT
CASSPSTGNTEAFF
>TRBV7-3|NA|NA|TRBJ2-2
TGTGCCAGCAGACCCACAGCGAACACCGGGGAGCTGTTTTTT
CASRPTANTGELFF
>TRBV6-1|NA|NA|TRBJ1-5
TGTGCCAGCAGTCCCGGGCCCCGCGATCAGCCCCAGCATTTT
CASSPGPRDQPQHF
>TRBV6-5|NA|TRBD1|TRBJ1-2
TGTGCCAGCAGCCGAGCCCAGGGGGCGCGTGGCTACACCTTC
CASSRAQGARGYTF
>TRBV27|NA|NA|TRBJ1-3
TGTGCCAGCAAGGCTCTGCGTGGAAACACCATATATTTT
CASKALRGNTIYF
>TRBV18|NA|NA|TRBJ2-5
TGTGCCAGCTCACCAGGGTACGAGACCCAGTACTTC
CASSPGYETQYF
>TRBV11-1|NA|NA|TRBJ1-2
TGTGCCAGCAGCTTCTATACAGATGGCTACACCTTC
CASSFYTDGYTF
>TRBV27|NA|TRBD1|TRBJ2-2
TGTGCCAGCAGTCGAGACAGGGAAAGGGACGGGGAGCTGTTTTTT
CASSRDRERDGELFF
>TRBV5-5|NA|NA|TRBJ2-5
TGTGCCAGCAGCTTCTCCTTACTAGAGACCCAGTACTTC
CASSFSLLETQYF
>TRBV5-1|NA|NA|TRBJ2-2
TGCGCCAGCGTAACAGGGATTGGCACCGGGGAGCTGTTTTTT
CASVTGIGTGELFF
>TRBV6-5|NA|NA|TRBJ1-3
TGTGCCAGCAGTTCGATGACAGGCCCCTCTGGAAACACCATATATTTT
CASSSMTGPSGNTIYF
>TRBV5-1|NA|NA|TRBJ1-4
TGCGCCAGCGGGGCAGAGGAGGGTGAAAAACTGTTTTTT
CASGAEEGEKLFF
>TRBV12-3/TRBV12-4|few|TRBD1|TRBJ1-1
TGTGCCAGTAATACAGGGGGCACTGAAGCTTTCTTT
CASNTGGTEAFF
>TRBV27|NA|NA|TRBJ1-1
TGTGCCAGCAGTTCCCTGGGGGGGACTGAAGCTTTCTTT
CASSSLGGTEAFF
>TRBV11-2|NA|NA|TRBJ1-1
TGTGCCAGCAGCCCCTCCGGGGGCGGGACTGAAGCTTTCTTT
CASSPSGGGTEAFF
>TRBV19|NA|TRBD1|TRBJ2-7
TGTGCCAGTAGTATAGGGACAGGTCGATCCTACGAGCAGTACTTC
CASSIGTGRSYEQYF
>TRBV7-2|NA|TRBD2|TRBJ2-3
TGTGCCAGCAGCCAACAACCAGCGGGGATCACAGATACGCAGTATTTT
CASSQQPAGITDTQYF
>TRBV19|NA|NA|TRBJ2-3
TGTGCCAGTAGTAGTAGGAGAACAGATACGCAGTATTTT
CASSSRRTDTQYF
>TRBV5-5|NA|NA|TRBJ1-4
TGTGCCAGCAGTAGCGTTGGGGCAACTAATGAAAAACTGTTTTTT
CASSSVGATNEKLFF
>TRBV27|once|NA|TRBJ1-1
TGTGCCAGCAGTTTAGGGCAGGGATGGACTGAAGCTTTCTTT
CASSLGQGWTEAFF
>TRBV13|NA|NA|TRBJ1-6
TGTGCCAGCAGCTTCTTGGGCAGAAATTCACCCCTCCACTTT
CASSFLGRNSPLHF
>TRBV5-1|once|TRBD1|TRBJ1-1
TGCGCCAGCAGCTTCGGACAGGGTCTATCCCACTTCTTT
CASSFGQGLSHFF
>TRBV10-3|NA|NA|TRBJ1-3
TGTGCCATCAGTGAGAGACAGGTCAGCTCTGGAAACACCATATATTTT
CAISERQVSSGNTIYF
>TRBV19|NA|NA|TRBJ1-2
TGTGCCAGTAGTCAGGGCCCCTATGGCTACACCTTC
CASSQGPYGYTF
>TRBV11-2|NA|NA|TRBJ1-1
TGTGCCAGCAGCTTAGGGGGGAAGAACACTGAAGCTTTCTTT
CASSLGGKNTEAFF
>TRBV27|NA|TRBD2|TRBJ2-3
TGTGCCAGCAGTCGTCCGGGACTAGCGGGGGACACAGATACGCAGTATTTT
CASSRPGLAGDTDTQYF
>TRBV28|NA|TRBD1|TRBJ1-2
TGTGCCAGCAGTGCCGGACAGGGTGGCTACACCTTC
CASSAGQGGYTF
>TRBV27|NA|NA|TRBJ2-1
TGTGCCAGCAGTTCGGACTCATACAATGAGCAGTTCTTC
CASSSDSYNEQFF
>TRBV5-8|NA|NA|TRBJ1-1
TGTGCCAGCAGCCTAACAGGGCTGAACACTGAAGCTTTCTTT
CASSLTGLNTEAFF
>TRBV7-8|NA|NA|TRBJ2-7
TGTGCCAGCACCACCCGGGGGAGGTCCAGCTCCTACGAGCAGTACTTC
CASTTRGRSSSYEQYF
>TRBV6-4|NA|NA|TRBJ2-6
TGTGCCAGCAGTGTCGGAGGGACCGGGGCCAACGTCCTGACTTTC
CASSVGGTGANVLTF
>TRBV3-1/TRBV3-2|NA|TRBD2|TRBJ2-2
TGTGCCAGCTCGGCTGTGGGGGGGGCCGGGGAGCTGTTTTTT
CASSAVGGAGELFF
>TRBV7-7|NA|TRBD2|TRBJ2-5
TGTGCTAGCAGCCCGACTAGCGGGGGGGCAGAGACCCAGTACTTC
CASSPTSGGAETQYF
>TRBV25-1|NA|NA|TRBJ1-4
TGTGCCAGCAGTGAATTGAGAACTAATGAAAAACTGTTTTTT
CASSELRTNEKLFF
>TRBV7-2|NA|NA|TRBJ1-3
TGTGCCAGCAGCTTAAGCTCTGGAAACACCATATATTTT
CASSLSSGNTIYF
>TRBV14|NA|NA|TRBJ2-4
TGTGCCAGCAGCCCGTTAGCGGCCCAAAACATTCAGTACTTC
CASSPLAAQNIQYF
>TRBV12-5|NA|NA|TRBJ2-5
TGTGCTAGTGGTTTGACCCCCGGGGCGGGAGAGACCCAGTACTTC
CASGLTPGAGETQYF
>TRBV6-2/TRBV6-3|NA|NA|TRBJ2-6
TGTGCCAGCAGTCGGACGGTACTTAGCTCTGGGGCCAACGTCCTGACTTTC
CASSRTVLSSGANVLTF
>TRBV3-1/TRBV3-2|NA|TRBD1|TRBJ1-1
TGTGCCAGCAGCCAAACAGGGGTCACTGAAGCTTTCTTT
CASSQTGVTEAFF
>TRBV7-3|NA|NA|TRBJ2-7
TGTGCCAGCAGCTTAGGCAGGACCTACGAGCAGTACTTC
CASSLGRTYEQYF
>TRBV2|NA|TRBD2|TRBJ2-1
TGTGCCAGCAGGGAACTAGCGGGGGGGCCCACACATAAACACAATGAGCAGTTCTTC
CASRELAGGPTHKHNEQFF
>TRBV5-4|NA|NA|TRBJ2-1
TGTGCCAGCAGCACTGAGGGGAGCGGCTACAATGAGCAGTTCTTC
CASSTEGSGYNEQFF
>TRBV7-8|NA|NA|TRBJ2-5
TGTGCCAGCAGCTTAGTGAGCGAGACCCAGTACTTC
CASSLVSETQYF
>TRBV11-2|NA|NA|TRBJ2-7
TGTGCCAGCAGCTTACTCTCAGCAGAAGGGGACGAGCAGTACTTC
CASSLLSAEGDEQYF
>TRBV7-2|NA|NA|TRBJ2-7
TGTGCCAGCAGCTTGAGGACCTGGGGGAGCTCCTACGAGCAGTACTTC
CASSLRTWGSSYEQYF
>TRBV10-3|NA|NA|TRBJ2-3
TGTGCCATAAGCCGGGACCCAAACACAGATACGCAGTATTTT
CAISRDPNTDTQYF